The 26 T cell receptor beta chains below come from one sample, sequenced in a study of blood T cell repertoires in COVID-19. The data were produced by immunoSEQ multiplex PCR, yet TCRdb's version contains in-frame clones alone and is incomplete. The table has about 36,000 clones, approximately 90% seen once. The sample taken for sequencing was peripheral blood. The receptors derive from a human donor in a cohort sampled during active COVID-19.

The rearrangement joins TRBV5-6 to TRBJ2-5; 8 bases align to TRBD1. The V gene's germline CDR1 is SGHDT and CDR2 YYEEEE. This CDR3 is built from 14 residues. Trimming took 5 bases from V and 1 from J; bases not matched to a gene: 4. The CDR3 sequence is CASRPTGGQETQYF. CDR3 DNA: TGTGCCAGCAGACCTACAGGGGGCCAAGAGACCCAGTACTTC.

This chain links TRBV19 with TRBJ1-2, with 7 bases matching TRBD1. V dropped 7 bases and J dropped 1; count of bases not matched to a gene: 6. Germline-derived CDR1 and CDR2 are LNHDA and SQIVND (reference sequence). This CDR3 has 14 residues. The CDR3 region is CASNPWDSNYGYTF. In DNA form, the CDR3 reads TGTGCCAGTAACCCATGGGACAGTAACTATGGCTACACCTTC.

The chain's CDR3 is CASSLAGLSYNEQFF. In DNA form, the CDR3 reads TGTGCCAGCAGCTTAGCGGGCCTCTCCTACAATGAGCAGTTCTTC. The rearrangement links TRBV6-6 to TRBJ2-1; 7 bases align to TRBD2. Trimming took 6 bases from V and 0 from J; bases not matched to a gene: 5. This CDR3 is 15 amino acids long. Germline loops: CDR1 MNHNY, CDR2 SVGAGI (reference sequence).

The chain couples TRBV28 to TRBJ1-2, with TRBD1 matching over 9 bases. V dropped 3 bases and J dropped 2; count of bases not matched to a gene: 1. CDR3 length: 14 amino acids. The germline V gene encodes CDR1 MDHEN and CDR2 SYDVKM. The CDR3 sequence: CASSFGQGNYGYTF. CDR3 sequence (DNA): TGTGCCAGCAGTTTTGGACAGGGGAACTATGGCTACACCTTC.

The CDR3 coding sequence is TGTGCCATCAGTGAGGGCTGGGGAATGGCTAGCGACACAGATACGCAGTATTTT. Translated, it gives CAISEGWGMASDTDTQYF. The V gene is TRBV10-3, the J gene TRBJ2-3; tentatively, D is TRBD2 (6 bases). The germline CDR1 and CDR2 sequences are ENHRY and SYGVKD. Trimming shortened V by 2 bases and J by 2 bases, and 20 bases separated the two germline ends. The CDR3 runs 18 residues.

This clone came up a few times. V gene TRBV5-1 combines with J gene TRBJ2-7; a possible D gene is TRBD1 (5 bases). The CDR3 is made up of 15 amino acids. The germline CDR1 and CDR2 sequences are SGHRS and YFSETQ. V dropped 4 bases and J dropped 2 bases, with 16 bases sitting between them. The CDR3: CASSPRTLKTYEQYF. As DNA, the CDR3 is TGCGCCAGCAGCCCACGGACACTTAAGACCTACGAGCAGTACTTC.

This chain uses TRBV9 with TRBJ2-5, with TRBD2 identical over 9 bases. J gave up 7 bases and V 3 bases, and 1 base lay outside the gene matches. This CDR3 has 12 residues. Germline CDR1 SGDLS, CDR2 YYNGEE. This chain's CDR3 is CASSGSGGTQYF. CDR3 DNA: TGTGCCAGCAGCGGTAGCGGGGGGACCCAGTACTTC.

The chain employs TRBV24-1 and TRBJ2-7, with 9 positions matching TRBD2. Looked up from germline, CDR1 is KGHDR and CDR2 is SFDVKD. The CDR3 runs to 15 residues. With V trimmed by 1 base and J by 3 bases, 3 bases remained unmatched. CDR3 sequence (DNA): TGTGCCACCAGTGATTTTAGCGGGGGACACTACGAGCAGTACTTC. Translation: CATSDFSGGHYEQYF.

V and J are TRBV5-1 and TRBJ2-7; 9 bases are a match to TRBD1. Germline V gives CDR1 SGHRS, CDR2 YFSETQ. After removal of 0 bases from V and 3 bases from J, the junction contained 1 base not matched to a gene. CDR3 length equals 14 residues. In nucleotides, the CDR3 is TGCGCCAGCAGCTTGGGACAGGGGGACTACGAGCAGTACTTC. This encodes CASSLGQGDYEQYF.

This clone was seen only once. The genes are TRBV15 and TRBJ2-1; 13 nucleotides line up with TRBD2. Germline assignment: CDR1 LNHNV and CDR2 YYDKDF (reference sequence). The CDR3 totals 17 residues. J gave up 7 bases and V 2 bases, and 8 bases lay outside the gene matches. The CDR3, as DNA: TGTGCCACCAGCAGATCCCAGCGGGGACTAGCGGGAAATGAGCAGTTCTTC. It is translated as CATSRSQRGLAGNEQFF.

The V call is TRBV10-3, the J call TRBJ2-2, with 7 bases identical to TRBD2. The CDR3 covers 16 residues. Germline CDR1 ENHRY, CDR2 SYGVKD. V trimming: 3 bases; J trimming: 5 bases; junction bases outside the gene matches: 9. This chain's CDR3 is CAISDSKSGGTGELFF. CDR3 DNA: TGTGCCATCAGTGATAGTAAATCCGGGGGGACCGGGGAGCTGTTTTTT.

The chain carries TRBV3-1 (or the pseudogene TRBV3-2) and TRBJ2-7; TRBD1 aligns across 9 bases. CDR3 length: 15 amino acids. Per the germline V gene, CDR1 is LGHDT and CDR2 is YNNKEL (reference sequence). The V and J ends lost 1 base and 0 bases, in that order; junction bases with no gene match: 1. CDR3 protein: CASSQVQGASYEQYF. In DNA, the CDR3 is TGTGCCAGCAGCCAAGTACAGGGGGCCTCCTACGAGCAGTACTTC.

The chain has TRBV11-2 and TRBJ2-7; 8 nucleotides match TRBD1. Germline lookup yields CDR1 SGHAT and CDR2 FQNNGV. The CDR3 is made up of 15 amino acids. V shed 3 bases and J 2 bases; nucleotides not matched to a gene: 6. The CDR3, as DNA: TGTGCCAGCAGCTTCCGAGGACAGGGAACCTACGAGCAGTACTTC. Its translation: CASSFRGQGTYEQYF.

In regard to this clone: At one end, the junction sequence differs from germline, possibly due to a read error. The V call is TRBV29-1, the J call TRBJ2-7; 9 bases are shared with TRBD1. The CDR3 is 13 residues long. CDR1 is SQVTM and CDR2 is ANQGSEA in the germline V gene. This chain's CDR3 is CSVGGTGMKSVEF. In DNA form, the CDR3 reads TGCAGCGTTGGCGGGACAGGGATGAAAAGCGTCGAGTTC.

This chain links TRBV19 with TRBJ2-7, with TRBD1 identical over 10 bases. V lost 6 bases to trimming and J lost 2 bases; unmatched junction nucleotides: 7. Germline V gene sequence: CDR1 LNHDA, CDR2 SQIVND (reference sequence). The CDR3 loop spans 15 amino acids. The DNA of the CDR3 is TGTGCCAGTAGCGAACCGGGACAGGGGACCTACGAGCAGTACTTC. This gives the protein CASSEPGQGTYEQYF.

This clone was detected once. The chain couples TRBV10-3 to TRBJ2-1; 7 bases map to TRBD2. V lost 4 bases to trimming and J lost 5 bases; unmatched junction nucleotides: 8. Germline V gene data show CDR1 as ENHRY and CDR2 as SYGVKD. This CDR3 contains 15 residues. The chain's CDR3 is CAISAPGGVHNEQFF. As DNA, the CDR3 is TGTGCCATCAGTGCACCTGGGGGGGTCCACAATGAGCAGTTCTTC.

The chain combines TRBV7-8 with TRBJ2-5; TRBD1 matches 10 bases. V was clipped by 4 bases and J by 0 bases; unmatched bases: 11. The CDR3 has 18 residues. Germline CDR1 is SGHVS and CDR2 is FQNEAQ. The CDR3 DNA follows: TGTGCCAGCAGCTCCCCCGGGACAGGGGTCACCAACCAAGAGACCCAGTACTTC. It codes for CASSSPGTGVTNQETQYF.

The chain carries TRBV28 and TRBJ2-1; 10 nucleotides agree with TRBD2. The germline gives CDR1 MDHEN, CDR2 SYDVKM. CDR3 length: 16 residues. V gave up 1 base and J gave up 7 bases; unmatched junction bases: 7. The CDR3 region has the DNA TGTGCCAGCAGTTTATCCGCTAGCGGGAGCGGTAATGAGCAGTTCTTC. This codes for CASSLSASGSGNEQFF.

The CDR3 loop reads CASSTPGSGKDTQYF. The CDR3 DNA reads TGTGCCAGTAGTACCCCGGGTAGCGGGAAAGATACGCAGTATTTT. V usage is TRBV19 and J usage is TRBJ2-3; 8 bases match TRBD2. V lost 4 bases and J lost 5; bases outside the gene matches: 8. The CDR3 loop spans 15 amino acids. Germline CDR1 is LNHDA and CDR2 is SQIVND (reference sequence).

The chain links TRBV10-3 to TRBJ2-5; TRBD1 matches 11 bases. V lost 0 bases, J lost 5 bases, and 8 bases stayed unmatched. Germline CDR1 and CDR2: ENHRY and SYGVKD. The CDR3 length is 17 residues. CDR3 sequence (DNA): TGTGCCATCAGTGAGTCTACCCGGACAGGGGGCATGGAGACCCAGTACTTC. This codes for CAISESTRTGGMETQYF.

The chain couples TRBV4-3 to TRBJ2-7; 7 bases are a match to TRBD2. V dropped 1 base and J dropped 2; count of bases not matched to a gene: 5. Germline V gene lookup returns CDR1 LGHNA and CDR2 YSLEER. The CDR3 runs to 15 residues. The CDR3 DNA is TGCGCCAGCAGCCAAGTCCCTAGCGGAACCTACGAGCAGTACTTC. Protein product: CASSQVPSGTYEQYF.

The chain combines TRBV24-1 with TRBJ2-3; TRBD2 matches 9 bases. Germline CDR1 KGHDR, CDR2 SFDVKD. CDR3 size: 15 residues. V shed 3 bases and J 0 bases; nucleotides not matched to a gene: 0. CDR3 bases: TGTGCCACCAGTGATACTAGCGGGAGCACAGATACGCAGTATTTT. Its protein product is CATSDTSGSTDTQYF.

For the CDR3, the DNA is TGTGCCAGCCTGAGTGGCGGCAACTATGGCTACACCTTC. This sequence encodes CASLSGGNYGYTF. The chain uses TRBV5-4 and TRBJ1-2; no firm D call. Germline-derived CDR1 and CDR2 are SGHNT and YYREEE (reference sequence). Trimming took off 7 bases at V and 2 bases at J, with 12 bases between the two ends. This CDR3 spans 13 amino acids.

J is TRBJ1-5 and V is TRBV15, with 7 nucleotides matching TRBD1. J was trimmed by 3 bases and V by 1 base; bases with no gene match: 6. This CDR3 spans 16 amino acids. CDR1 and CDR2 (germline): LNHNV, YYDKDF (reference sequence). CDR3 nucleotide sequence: TGTGCCACCAGCAGAGGGGGGACAGTCCTCAATCAGCCCCAGCATTTT. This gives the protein CATSRGGTVLNQPQHF.

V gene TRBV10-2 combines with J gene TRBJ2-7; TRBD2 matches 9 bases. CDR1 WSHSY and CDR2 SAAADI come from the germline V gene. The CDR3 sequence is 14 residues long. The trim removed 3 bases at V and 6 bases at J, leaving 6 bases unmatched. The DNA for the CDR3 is TGCGCCAGCAGTGAAGGGACTAGCAGGGGCGAGCAGTACTTC. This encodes CASSEGTSRGEQYF.

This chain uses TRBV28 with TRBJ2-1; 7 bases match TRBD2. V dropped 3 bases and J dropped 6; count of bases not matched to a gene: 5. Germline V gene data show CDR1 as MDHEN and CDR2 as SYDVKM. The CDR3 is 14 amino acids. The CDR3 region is CASSFPAGSNEQFF. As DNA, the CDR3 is TGTGCCAGCAGTTTCCCAGCGGGGAGCAATGAGCAGTTCTTC.